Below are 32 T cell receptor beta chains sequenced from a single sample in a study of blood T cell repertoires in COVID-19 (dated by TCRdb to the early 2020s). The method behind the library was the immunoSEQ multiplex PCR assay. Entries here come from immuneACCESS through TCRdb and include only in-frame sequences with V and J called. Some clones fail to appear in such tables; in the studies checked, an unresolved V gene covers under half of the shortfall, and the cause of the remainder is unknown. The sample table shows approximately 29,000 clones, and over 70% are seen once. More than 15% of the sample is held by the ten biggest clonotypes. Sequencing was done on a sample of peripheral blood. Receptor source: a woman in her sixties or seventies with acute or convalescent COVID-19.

CDR3 amino acids: CASSVGDIRSGNTIYF. DNA for the CDR3: TGTGCCAGCAGCGTTGGGGACATTCGCTCTGGAAACACCATATATTTT. The chain uses TRBV9 and TRBJ1-3; a weak D match, TRBD1 (6 bases). CDR3 length: 16 amino acids. Trimming removed 2 bases from V and 0 bases from J, with 12 bases in between. Germline V gives CDR1 SGDLS, CDR2 YYNGEE.

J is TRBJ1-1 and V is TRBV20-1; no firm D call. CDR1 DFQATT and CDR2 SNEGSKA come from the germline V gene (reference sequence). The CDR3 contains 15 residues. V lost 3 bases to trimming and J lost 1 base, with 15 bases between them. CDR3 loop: CSASLTGRANTEAFF. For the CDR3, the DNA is TGCAGTGCTAGTCTGACGGGTCGAGCGAACACTGAAGCTTTCTTT.

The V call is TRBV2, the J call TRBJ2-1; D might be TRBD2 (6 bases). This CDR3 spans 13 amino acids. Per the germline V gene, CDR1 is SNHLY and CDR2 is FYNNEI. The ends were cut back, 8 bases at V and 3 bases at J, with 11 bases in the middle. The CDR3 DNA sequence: TGTGCCAGCGCGGGACGGATCTACAATGAGCAGTTCTTC. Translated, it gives CASAGRIYNEQFF.

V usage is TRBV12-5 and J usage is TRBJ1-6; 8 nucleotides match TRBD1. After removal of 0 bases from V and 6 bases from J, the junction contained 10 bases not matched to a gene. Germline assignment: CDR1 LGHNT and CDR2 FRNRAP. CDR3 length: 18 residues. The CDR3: CASGLVLGTGPFNSPLHF. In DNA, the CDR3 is TGTGCTAGTGGTTTGGTCCTAGGGACAGGTCCCTTTAATTCACCCCTCCACTTT.

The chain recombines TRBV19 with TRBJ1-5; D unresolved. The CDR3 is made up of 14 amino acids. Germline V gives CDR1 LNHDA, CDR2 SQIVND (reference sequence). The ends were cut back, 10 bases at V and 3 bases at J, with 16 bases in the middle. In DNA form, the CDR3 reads TGTGCCACCGAGAAGAGTCCATTCAATCAGCCCCAGCATTTT. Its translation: CATEKSPFNQPQHF.

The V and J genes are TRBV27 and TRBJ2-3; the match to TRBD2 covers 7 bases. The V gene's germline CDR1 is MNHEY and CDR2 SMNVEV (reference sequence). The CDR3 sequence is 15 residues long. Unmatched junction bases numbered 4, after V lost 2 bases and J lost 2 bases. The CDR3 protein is CASSLQRGVTDTQYF. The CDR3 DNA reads TGTGCCAGCAGTTTACAGCGGGGCGTCACAGATACGCAGTATTTT.

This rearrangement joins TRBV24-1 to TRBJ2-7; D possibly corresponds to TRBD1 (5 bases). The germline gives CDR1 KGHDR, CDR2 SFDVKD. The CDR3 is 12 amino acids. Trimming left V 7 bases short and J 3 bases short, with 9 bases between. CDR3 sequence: CATSRQGYEQYF. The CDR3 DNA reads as TGTGCCACCAGCAGGCAGGGCTACGAGCAGTACTTC.

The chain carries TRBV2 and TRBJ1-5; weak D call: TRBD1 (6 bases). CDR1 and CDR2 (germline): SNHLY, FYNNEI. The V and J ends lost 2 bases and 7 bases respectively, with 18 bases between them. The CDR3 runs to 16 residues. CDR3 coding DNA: TGTGCCAGCAGTGAACTGGTGGGGAACAGGGACCAGCCCCAGCATTTT. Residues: CASSELVGNRDQPQHF.

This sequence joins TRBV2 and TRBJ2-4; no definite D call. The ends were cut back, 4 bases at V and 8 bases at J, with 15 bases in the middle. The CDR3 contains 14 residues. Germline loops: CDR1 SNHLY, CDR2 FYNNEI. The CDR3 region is CASSVWLSADIQYF. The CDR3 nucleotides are TGTGCCAGCAGTGTCTGGTTGAGCGCGGACATTCAGTACTTC.

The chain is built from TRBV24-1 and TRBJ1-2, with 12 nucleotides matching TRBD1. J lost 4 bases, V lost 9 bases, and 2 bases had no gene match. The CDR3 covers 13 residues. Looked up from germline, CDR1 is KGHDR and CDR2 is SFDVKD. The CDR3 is CATQGQGAYGYTF. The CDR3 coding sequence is TGTGCCACCCAGGGACAGGGGGCCTATGGCTACACCTTC.

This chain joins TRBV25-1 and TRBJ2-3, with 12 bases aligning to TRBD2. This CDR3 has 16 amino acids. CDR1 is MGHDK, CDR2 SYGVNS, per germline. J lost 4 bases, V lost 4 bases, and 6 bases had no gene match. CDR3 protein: CASSGRLAGDADTQYF. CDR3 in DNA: TGTGCCAGCAGTGGGCGACTAGCGGGGGACGCAGATACGCAGTATTTT.

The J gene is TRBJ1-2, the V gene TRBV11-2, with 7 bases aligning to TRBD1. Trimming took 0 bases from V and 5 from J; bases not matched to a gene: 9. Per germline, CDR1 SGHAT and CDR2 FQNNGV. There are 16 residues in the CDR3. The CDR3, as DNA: TGTGCCAGCAGCTTAGACCCCTCGGGACAGAGTTATGGCTACACCTTC. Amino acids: CASSLDPSGQSYGYTF. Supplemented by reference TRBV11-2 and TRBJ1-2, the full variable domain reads EAGVAQSPRYKIIEKRQSVAFWCNPISGHATLYWYQQILGQGPKLLIQFQNNGVVDDSQLPKDRFSAERLKGVDSTLKIQPAKLEDSAVYLCASSLDPSGQSYGYTFGSGTRLTVV.

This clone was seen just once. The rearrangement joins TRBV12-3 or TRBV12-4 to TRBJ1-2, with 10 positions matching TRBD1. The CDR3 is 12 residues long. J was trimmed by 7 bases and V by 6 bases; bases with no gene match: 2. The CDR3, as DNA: TGTGCCAGCAGCAGGACAGGGGGTGGCTACACCTTC. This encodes CASSRTGGGYTF.

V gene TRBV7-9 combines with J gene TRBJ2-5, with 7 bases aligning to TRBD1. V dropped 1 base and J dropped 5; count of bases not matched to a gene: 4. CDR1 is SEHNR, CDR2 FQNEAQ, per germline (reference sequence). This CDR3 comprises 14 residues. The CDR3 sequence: CASSLGGGRETQYF. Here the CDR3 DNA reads TGTGCCAGCAGCTTAGGAGGGGGCCGGGAGACCCAGTACTTC.

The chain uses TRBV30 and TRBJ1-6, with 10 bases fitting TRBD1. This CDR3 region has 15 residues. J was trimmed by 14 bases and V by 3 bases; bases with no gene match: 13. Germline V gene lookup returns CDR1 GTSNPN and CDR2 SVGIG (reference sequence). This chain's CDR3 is CAWSARDRGTATLHF. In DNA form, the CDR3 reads TGTGCCTGGAGCGCCCGGGACAGGGGAACTGCTACCCTCCACTTT.

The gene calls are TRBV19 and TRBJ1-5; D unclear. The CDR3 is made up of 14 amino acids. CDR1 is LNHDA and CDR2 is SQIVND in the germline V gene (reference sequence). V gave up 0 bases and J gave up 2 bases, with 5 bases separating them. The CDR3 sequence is CASSIEVGNQPQHF. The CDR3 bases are TGTGCCAGTAGTATAGAAGTAGGCAATCAGCCCCAGCATTTT.

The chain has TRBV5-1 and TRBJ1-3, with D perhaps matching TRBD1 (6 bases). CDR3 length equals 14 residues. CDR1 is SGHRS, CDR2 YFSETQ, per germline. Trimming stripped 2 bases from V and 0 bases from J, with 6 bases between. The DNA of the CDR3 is TGCGCCAGCAGCTTACAGGGCTCTGGAAACACCATATATTTT. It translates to CASSLQGSGNTIYF.

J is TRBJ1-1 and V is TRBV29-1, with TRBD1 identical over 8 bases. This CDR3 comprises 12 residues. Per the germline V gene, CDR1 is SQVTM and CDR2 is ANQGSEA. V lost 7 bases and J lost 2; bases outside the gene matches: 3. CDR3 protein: CSGGTGNTEAFF. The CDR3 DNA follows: TGCAGCGGGGGGACAGGAAACACTGAAGCTTTCTTT. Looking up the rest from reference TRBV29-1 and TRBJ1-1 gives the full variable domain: SAVISQKPSRDICQRGTSLTIQCQVDSQVTMMFWYRQQPGQSLTLIATANQGSEATYESGFVIDKFPISRPNLTFSTLTVSNMSPEDSSIYLCSGGTGNTEAFFGQGTRLTVV.

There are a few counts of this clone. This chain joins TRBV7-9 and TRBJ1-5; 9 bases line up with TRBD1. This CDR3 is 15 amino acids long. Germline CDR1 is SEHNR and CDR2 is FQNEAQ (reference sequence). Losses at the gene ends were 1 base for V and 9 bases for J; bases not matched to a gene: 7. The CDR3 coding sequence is TGTGCCAGCAGCTTAGGGACAGGGGAAATCACGCCCCAGCATTTT. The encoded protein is CASSLGTGEITPQHF.

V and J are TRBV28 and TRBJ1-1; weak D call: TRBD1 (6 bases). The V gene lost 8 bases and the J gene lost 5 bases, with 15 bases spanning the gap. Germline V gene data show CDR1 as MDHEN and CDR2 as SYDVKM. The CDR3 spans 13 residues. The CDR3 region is CASGISGVTEAFF. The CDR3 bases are TGTGCCAGCGGAATTTCAGGGGTGACTGAAGCTTTCTTT.

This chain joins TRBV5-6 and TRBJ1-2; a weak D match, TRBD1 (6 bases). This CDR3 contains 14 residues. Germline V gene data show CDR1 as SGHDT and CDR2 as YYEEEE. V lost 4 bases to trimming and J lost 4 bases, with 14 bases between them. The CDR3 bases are TGTGCCAGCAGCACTACAGGGATTTCCTATGGCTACACCTTC. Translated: CASSTTGISYGYTF.

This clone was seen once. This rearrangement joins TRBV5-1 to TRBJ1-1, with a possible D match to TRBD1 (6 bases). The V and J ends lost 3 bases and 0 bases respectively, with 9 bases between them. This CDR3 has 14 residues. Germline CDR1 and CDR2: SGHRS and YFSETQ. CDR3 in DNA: TGCGCCAGCAGCTCGGGGGGCATGAACACTGAAGCTTTCTTT. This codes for CASSSGGMNTEAFF.

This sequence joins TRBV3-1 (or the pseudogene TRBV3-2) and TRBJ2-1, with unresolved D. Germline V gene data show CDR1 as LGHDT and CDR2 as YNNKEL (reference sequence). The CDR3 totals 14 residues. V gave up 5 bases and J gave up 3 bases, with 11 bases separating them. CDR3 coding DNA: TGTGCCAGCAGCTCTCATGGCCTCTACAATGAGCAGTTCTTC. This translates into CASSSHGLYNEQFF.

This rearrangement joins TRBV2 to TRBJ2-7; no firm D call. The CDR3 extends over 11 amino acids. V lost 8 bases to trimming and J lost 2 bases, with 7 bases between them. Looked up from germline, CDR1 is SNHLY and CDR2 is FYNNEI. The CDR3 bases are TGTGCCAGCCTTCTACCCTACGAGCAGTACTTC. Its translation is CASLLPYEQYF.

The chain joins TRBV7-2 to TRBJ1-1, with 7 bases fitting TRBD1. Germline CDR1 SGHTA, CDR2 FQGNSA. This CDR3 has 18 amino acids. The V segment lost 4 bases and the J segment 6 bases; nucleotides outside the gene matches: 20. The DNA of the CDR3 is TGTGCCAGCAGCTCCCCAACCGGACAGGTACCCCGTTTGGCTGAAGCTTTCTTT. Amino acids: CASSSPTGQVPRLAEAFF.

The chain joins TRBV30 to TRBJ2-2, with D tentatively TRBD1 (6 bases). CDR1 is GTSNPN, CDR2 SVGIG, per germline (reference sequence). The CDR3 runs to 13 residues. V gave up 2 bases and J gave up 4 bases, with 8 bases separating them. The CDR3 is CAWSQQGTGELFF. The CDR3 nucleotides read TGTGCCTGGAGTCAACAGGGCACCGGGGAGCTGTTTTTT.

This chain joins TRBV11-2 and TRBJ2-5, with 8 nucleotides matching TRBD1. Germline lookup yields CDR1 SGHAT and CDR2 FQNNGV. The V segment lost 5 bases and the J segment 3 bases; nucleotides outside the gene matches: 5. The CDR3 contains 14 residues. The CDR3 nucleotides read TGTGCCAGCAGCCCGGACAGGGTCAAAGAGACCCAGTACTTC. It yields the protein CASSPDRVKETQYF.

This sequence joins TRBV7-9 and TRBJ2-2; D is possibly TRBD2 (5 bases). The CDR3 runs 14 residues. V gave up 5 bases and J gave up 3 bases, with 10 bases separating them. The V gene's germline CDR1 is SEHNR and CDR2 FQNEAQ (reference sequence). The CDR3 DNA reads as TGTGCCAGCAGCATACTAGGGTACACCGGGGAGCTGTTTTTT. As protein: CASSILGYTGELFF.

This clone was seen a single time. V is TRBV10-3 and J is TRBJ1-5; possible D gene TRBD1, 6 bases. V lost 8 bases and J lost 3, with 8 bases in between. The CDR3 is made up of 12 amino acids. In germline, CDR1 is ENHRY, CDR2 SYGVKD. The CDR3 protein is CAIGGANQPQHF. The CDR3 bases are TGTGCCATCGGGGGGGCCAATCAGCCCCAGCATTTT.

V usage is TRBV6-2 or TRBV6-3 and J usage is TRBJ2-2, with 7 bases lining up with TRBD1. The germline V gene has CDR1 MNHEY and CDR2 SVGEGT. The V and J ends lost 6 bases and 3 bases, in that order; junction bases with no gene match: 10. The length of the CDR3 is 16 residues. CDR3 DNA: TGTGCCAGCAGCGGAGACAGGGAAATGGACACCGGGGAGCTGTTTTTT. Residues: CASSGDREMDTGELFF.

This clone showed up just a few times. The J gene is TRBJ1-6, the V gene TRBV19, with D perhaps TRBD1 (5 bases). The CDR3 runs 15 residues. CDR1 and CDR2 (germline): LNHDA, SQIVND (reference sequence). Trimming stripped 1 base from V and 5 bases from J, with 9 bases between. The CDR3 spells CASSIANRNNSPLHF. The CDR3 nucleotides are TGTGCCAGTAGTATAGCTAACAGGAATAATTCACCCCTCCACTTT. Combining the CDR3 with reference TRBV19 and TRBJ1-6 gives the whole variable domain DGGITQSPKYLFRKEGQNVTLSCEQNLNHDAMYWYRQDPGQGLRLIYYSQIVNDFQKGDIAEGYSVSREKKESFPLTVTSAQKNPTAFYLCASSIANRNNSPLHFGNGTRLTVT.

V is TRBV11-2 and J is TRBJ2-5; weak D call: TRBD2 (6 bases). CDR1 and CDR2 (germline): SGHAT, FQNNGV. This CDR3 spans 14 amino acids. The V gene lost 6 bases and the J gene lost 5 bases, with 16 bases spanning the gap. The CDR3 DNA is TGTGCCAGCAGGACGGGGGATGGTCGGGAGACCCAGTACTTC. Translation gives CASRTGDGRETQYF.